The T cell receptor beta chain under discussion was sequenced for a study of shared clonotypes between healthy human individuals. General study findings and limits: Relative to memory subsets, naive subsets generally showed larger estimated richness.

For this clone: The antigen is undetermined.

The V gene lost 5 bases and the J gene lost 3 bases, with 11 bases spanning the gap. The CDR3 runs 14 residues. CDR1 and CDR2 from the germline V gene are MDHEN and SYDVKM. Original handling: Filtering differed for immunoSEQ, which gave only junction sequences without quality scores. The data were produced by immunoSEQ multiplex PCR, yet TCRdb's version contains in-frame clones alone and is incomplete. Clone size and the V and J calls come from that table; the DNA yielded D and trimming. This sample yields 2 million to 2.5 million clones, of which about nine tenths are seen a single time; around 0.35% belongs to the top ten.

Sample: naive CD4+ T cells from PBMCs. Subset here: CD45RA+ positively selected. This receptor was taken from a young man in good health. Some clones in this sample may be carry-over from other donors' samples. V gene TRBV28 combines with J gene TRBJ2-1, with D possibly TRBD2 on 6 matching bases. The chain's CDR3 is CASSGHSGYNEQFF. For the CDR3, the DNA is TGTGCCAGCAGTGGCCATAGCGGCTACAATGAGCAGTTCTTC.